This TCR beta chain was identified during a study of technical replicates of blood from a few donors. TCRdb's table, derived via immunoSEQ multiplex PCR, lists solely in-frame clones and lacks some. The data hold around 62,000 clones, with 95% to 98% observed a single time. CDR1 SQVTM and CDR2 ANQGSEA come from the germline V gene. The CDR3 loop spans 13 amino acids. V shed 6 bases and J shed 8 bases, with 19 bases lying between them. Sequencing was done on a sample of T cells isolated from PBMCs. This receptor was obtained from a human donor in good health. This sequence joins TRBV29-1 and TRBJ1-2; no clear D gene. The CDR3 DNA follows: TGCAGCGTCGGACGAGCGGGTACTCCGGGCTACACCTTC. Its translation: CSVGRAGTPGYTF. The variable domain in full, completed from reference TRBV29-1 and TRBJ1-2, reads SAVISQKPSRDICQRGTSLTIQCQVDSQVTMMFWYRQQPGQSLTLIATANQGSEATYESGFVIDKFPISRPNLTFSTLTVSNMSPEDSSIYLCSVGRAGTPGYTFGSGTRLTVV.